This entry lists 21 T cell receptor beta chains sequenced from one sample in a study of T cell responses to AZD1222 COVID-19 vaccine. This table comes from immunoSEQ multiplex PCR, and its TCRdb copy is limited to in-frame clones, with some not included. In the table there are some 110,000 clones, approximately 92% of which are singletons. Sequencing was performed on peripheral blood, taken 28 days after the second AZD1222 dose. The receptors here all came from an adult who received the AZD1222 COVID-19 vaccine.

The CDR3, as DNA: TGTGCCAGCAGCCCTCCCCGGGGGGGTTCGGGCAATGAGCAGTTCTTC. Amino acid sequence: CASSPPRGGSGNEQFF. This sequence joins TRBV3-1 (or the pseudogene TRBV3-2) and TRBJ2-1; 8 bases line up with TRBD2. Germline loops: CDR1 LGHDT, CDR2 YNNKEL (reference sequence). CDR3 size: 16 residues. The junction had 11 bases not matched to a gene; V was cut back by 4 bases and J by 6 bases.

CDR3 nucleotides: TGTGCCAGCAGTTCCGGGACAGGGGCTCAGCCCCAGCATTTT. Its translation is CASSSGTGAQPQHF. The chain employs TRBV27 and TRBJ1-5; 10 nucleotides match TRBD1. This CDR3 has 14 residues. The junction had 3 bases not matched to a gene; V was cut back by 4 bases and J by 6 bases. Germline loops: CDR1 MNHEY, CDR2 SMNVEV (reference sequence).

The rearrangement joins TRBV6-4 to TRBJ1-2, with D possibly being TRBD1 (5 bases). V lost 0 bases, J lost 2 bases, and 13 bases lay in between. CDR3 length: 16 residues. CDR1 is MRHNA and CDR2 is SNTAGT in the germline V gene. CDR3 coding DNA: TGTGCCAGCAGTGACTCGGGACTGCTTGGCAACTATGGCTACACCTTC. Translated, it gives CASSDSGLLGNYGYTF.

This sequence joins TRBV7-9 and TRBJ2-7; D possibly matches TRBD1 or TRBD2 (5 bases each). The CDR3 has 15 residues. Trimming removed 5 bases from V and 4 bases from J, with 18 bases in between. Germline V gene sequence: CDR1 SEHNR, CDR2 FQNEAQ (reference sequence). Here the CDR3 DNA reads TGTGCCAGCAGCCCAGGGACGTCGAGTGGATACGAGCAGTACTTC. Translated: CASSPGTSSGYEQYF. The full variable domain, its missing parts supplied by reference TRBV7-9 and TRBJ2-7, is DTGVSQNPRHKITKRGQNVTFRCDPISEHNRLYWYRQTLGQGPEFLTYFQNEAQLEKSRLLSDRFSAERPKGSFSTLEIQRTEQGDSAMYLCASSPGTSSGYEQYFGPGTRLTVT.

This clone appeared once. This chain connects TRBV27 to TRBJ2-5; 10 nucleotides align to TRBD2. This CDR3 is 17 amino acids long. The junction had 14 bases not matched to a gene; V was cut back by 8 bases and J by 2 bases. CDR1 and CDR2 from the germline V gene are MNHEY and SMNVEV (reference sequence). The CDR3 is CASPPPGLAPTQETQYF. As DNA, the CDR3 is TGTGCCAGCCCCCCCCCGGGACTAGCGCCCACACAAGAGACCCAGTACTTC.

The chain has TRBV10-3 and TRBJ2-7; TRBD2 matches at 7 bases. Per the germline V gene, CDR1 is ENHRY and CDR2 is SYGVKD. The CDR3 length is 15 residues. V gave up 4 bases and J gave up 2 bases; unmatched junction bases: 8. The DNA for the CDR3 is TGTGCCATCAGTGGTGGACTAGGGCTTACCTACGAGCAGTACTTC. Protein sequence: CAISGGLGLTYEQYF.

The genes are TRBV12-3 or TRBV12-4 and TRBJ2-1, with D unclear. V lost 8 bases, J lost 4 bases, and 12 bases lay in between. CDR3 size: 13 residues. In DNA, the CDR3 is TGTGCCAGCGAACCAAATCTTTACAATGAGCAGTTCTTC. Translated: CASEPNLYNEQFF.

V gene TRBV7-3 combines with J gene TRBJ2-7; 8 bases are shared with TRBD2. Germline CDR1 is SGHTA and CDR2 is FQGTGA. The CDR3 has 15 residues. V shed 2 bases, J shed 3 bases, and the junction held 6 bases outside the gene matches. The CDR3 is CASSLEAGGVYEQYF. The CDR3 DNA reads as TGTGCCAGCAGCTTAGAGGCGGGAGGAGTCTACGAGCAGTACTTC. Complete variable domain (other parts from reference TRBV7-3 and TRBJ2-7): GAGVSQTPSNKVTEKGKYVELRCDPISGHTALYWYRQSLGQGPEFLIYFQGTGAADDSGLPNDRFFAVRPEGSVSTLKIQRTERGDSAVYLCASSLEAGGVYEQYFGPGTRLTVT.

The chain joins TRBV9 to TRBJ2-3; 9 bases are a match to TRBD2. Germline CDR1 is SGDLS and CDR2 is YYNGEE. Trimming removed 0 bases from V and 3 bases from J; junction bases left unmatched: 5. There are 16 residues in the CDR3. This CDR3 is CASSVVGSGSTDTQYF. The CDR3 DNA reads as TGTGCCAGCAGCGTAGTGGGTAGCGGGAGTACAGATACGCAGTATTTT.

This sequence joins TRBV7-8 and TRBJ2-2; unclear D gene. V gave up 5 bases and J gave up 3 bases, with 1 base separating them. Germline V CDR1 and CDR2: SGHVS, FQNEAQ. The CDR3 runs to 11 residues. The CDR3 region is CASSHTGELFF. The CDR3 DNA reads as TGTGCCAGCAGCCACACCGGGGAGCTGTTTTTT.

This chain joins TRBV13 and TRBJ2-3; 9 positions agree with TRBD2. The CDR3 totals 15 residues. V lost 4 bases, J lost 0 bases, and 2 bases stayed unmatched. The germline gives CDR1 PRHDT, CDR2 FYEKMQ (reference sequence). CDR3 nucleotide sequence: TGTGCCAGCAGCTACACTAGCGGGAGCACAGATACGCAGTATTTT. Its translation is CASSYTSGSTDTQYF.

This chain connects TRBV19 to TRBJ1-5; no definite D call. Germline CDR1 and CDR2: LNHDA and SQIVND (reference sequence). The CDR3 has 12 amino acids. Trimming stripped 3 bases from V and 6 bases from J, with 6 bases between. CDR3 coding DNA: TGTGCCAGTAGTATCCGGGGTCAGCCCCAGCATTTT. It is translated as CASSIRGQPQHF. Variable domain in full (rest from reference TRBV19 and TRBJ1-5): DGGITQSPKYLFRKEGQNVTLSCEQNLNHDAMYWYRQDPGQGLRLIYYSQIVNDFQKGDIAEGYSVSREKKESFPLTVTSAQKNPTAFYLCASSIRGQPQHFGDGTRLSIL.

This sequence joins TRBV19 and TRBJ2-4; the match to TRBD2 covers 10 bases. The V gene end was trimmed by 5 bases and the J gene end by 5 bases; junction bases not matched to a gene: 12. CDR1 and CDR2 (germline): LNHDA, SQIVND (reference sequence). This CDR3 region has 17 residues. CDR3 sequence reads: CASSRYFSGRPENIQYF. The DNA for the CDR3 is TGTGCCAGTAGTCGGTACTTTAGCGGGAGGCCGGAAAACATTCAGTACTTC.

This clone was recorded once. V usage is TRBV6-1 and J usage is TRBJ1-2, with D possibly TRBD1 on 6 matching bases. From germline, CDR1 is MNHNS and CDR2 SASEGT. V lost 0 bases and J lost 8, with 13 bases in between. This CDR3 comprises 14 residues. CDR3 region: CASSEAIGGGGYTF. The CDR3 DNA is TGTGCCAGCAGTGAAGCGATAGGTGGGGGCGGCTACACCTTC.

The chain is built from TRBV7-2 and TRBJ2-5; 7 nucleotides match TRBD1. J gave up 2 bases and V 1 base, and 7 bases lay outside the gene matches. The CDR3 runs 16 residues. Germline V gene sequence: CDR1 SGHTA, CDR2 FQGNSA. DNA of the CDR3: TGTGCCAGCAGCTTAGGGCCTGGCAGGGGGCAAGAGACCCAGTACTTC. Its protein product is CASSLGPGRGQETQYF.

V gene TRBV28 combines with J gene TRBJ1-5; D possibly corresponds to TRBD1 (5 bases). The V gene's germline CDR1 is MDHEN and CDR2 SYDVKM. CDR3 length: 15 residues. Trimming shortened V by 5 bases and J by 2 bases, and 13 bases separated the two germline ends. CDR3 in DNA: TGTGCCAGCAGTAAGAGGGGATCGGGCAATCAGCCCCAGCATTTT. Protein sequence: CASSKRGSGNQPQHF. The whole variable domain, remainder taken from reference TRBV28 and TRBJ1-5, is DVKVTQSSRYLVKRTGEKVFLECVQDMDHENMFWYRQDPGLGLRLIYFSYDVKMKEKGDIPEGYSVSREKKERFSLILESASTNQTSMYLCASSKRGSGNQPQHFGDGTRLSIL.

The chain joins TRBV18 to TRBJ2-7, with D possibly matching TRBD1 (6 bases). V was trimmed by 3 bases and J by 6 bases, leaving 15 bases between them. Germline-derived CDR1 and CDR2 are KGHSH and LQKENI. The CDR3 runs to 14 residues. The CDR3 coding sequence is TGTGCCAGCTCACCTCCCGGGACAATTGGCGAGCAGTACTTC. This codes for CASSPPGTIGEQYF.

The CDR3 sequence: CASSVQAGIYNEQFF. The CDR3 DNA sequence: TGTGCCAGCAGCGTCCAAGCGGGAATCTACAATGAGCAGTTCTTC. This rearrangement joins TRBV9 to TRBJ2-1; 7 bases are shared with TRBD2. The CDR3 contains 15 residues. Germline V gene data show CDR1 as SGDLS and CDR2 as YYNGEE. J gave up 3 bases and V 2 bases, and 5 bases lay outside the gene matches.

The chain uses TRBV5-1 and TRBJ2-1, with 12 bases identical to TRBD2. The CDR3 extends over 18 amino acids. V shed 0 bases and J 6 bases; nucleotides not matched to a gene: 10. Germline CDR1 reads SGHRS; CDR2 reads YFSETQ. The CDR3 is CASSLGILAGGPINEQFF. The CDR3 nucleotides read TGCGCCAGCAGCTTGGGGATTCTAGCGGGAGGGCCGATCAATGAGCAGTTCTTC.

This CDR3 is CASSFAGSSYNEQFF. CDR3 DNA: TGTGCCAGCAGCTTTGCCGGGAGCTCCTACAATGAGCAGTTCTTC. The chain has TRBV11-1 and TRBJ2-1; the D gene is possibly TRBD2 (6 bases). The germline V gene encodes CDR1 SGHAT and CDR2 FQDESV (reference sequence). V dropped 3 bases and J dropped 0 bases, with 9 bases sitting between them. The CDR3 sequence is 15 residues long.

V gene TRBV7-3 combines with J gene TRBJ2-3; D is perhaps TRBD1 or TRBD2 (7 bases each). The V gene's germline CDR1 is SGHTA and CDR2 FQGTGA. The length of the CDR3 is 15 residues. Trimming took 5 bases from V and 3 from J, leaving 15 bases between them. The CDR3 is CASSLQGGGTDTQYF. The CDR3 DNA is TGTGCCAGCAGCCTCCAGGGGGGAGGGACAGATACGCAGTATTTT.